This T cell receptor beta chain was observed in a study of blood T cell repertoires in COVID-19. Study-wide context: Spain, Italy and the United States supplied samples that represented acute and convalescent COVID-19. T cells, B-cell-depleted T cells, or PBMCs provided the cDNA or gDNA that served as material.

Germline CDR1 MDHEN, CDR2 SYDVKM. CDR3 length: 15 amino acids. The V end lost 5 bases, the J end lost 6 bases, and 19 bases lay between the germline ends. Original processing notes: It was from reference gene primer amplification that nucleated cell counts were estimated. Data came from immunoSEQ multiplex PCR; TCRdb stores just in-frame clones and leaves some out. Clonal size and the V and J genes are those of that table, whereas D and trimming came from the DNA. Among more than 200,000 clones, 84% were seen once, and the ten largest hold 1.4%. Sequencing was done on a sample of peripheral blood. The sequence was obtained from a woman aged 40 to 50 who had recovered from COVID-19. The chain recombines TRBV28 with TRBJ1-1, with a weak D call TRBD1 (6 bases). The CDR3 sequence: CASSHWGGGGPEAFF. The DNA of the CDR3 is TGTGCCAGCAGTCATTGGGGGGGCGGGGGCCCTGAAGCTTTCTTT.